There are many counts of the clone carrying this T cell receptor (beta chain). What it recognizes is unknown. No ophthalmopathy within 18 months of follow-up signified stable hyperthyroidism. Per the germline V gene, CDR1 is GTSNPN and CDR2 is SVGIG (reference sequence). The junction had 7 bases not matched to a gene; V was cut back by 2 bases and J by 4 bases. This CDR3 comprises 15 residues. Amplified TCR beta CDR3 regions were obtained using RNA transcripts as template. The first round was an RT-PCR with HTBI primers, and the second round was a multiplex PCR. MiXCR, run by TCRdb on the multiplex PCR reads, gives a single entry per CDR3 protein. Of some 350,000 distinct CDR3 sequences in the sample, roughly a sixth were seen once. This sample was taken from a study of Graves' ophthalmopathy and Graves' hyperthyroidism. Study outcomes and limitations: Blood shared most expanded thyroid clonotypes above 0.001 frequency. The model predicted ophthalmopathy progression with about 71% sensitivity and around 72% specificity.

The sequenced material came from peripheral blood. The chain uses TRBV30 and TRBJ1-1; TRBD1 matches at 10 bases. This TCR was sampled from an adult woman with stable Graves' hyperthyroidism. CDR3 sequence reads: CAWSPRDRGPTEAFF. DNA for the CDR3: TGTGCCTGGAGTCCACGGGACAGGGGCCCCACTGAAGCTTTCTTT. Full variable domain (rest looked up from reference TRBV30 and TRBJ1-1): SQTIHQWPATLVQPVGSPLSLECTVEGTSNPNLYWYRQAAGRGLQLLFYSVGIGQISSEVPQNLSASRPQDRQFILSSKKLLLSDSGFYLCAWSPRDRGPTEAFFGQGTRLTVV.